This entry lists 24 T cell receptor beta chains sequenced from one sample in a study of cytomegalovirus exposure and HLA in healthy donors. 13 Jbeta primers and 60 Vbeta primers were used for the PCR. Sequencing was performed with immunoSEQ multiplex PCR; in TCRdb, only in-frame clones are kept and a portion is missing. The table shows about 170,000 clones, with 65% to 80% occurring only once. The sample taken for sequencing was PBMCs. Receptors originate from a woman aged 45-59 years in good health and CMV-seropositive.

The chain has TRBV6-6 and TRBJ2-5; perhaps TRBD1 as D (7 bases). V was cut by 6 bases and J by 11 bases, with 22 bases left in between. Germline V gives CDR1 MNHNY, CDR2 SVGAGI (reference sequence). The CDR3 runs 14 residues. DNA for the CDR3: TGTGCCAGCAGCCCCGCGGGGACAGCTACTCAGCAGTACTTC. Protein sequence: CASSPAGTATQQYF.

The CDR3: CASSPSPGVYTDTQYF. As DNA, the CDR3 is TGTGCCAGCAGCCCATCCCCAGGGGTCTACACAGATACGCAGTATTTT. V is TRBV9 and J is TRBJ2-3, with D possibly being TRBD1 (6 bases). CDR1 and CDR2 from the germline V gene are SGDLS and YYNGEE. The CDR3 runs 16 residues. V was clipped by 4 bases and J by 2 bases, with 17 bases between them.

The chain combines TRBV12-1 with TRBJ1-1; TRBD1, as called in the table, went unchecked against the DNA. TRBV12-1 is listed as a pseudogene. The CDR3 totals 14 residues. CDR3 residues: CASSFSGVCTEAFF. The CDR3 region has the DNA TGTGCCAGCAGCTTTTCAGGTGTTTGCACTGAAGCTTTCTTT.

This clone occurred once. The CDR3 nucleotides are TGTGCCAGTAGCACGACGACAGGGGAGAGTCAGCCCCAGCATTTT. It yields the protein CASSTTTGESQPQHF. The rearrangement uses TRBV19 and TRBJ1-5; 8 bases map to TRBD1. In germline, CDR1 is LNHDA, CDR2 SQIVND (reference sequence). This CDR3 is built from 15 residues. V shed 6 bases and J 6 bases; nucleotides not matched to a gene: 10.

The chain uses TRBV6-1 and TRBJ2-4, with 7 positions matching TRBD1. With V trimmed by 6 bases and J by 6 bases, 5 bases remained unmatched. CDR1 is MNHNS and CDR2 is SASEGT in the germline V gene. This CDR3 is 13 amino acids long. The CDR3 DNA follows: TGTGCCAGCAGGGGGACAGAAGCAAACATTCAGTACTTC. Its translation: CASRGTEANIQYF.

The V call is TRBV27, the J call TRBJ2-1; 7 bases match TRBD1. Per germline, CDR1 MNHEY and CDR2 SMNVEV (reference sequence). There are 16 residues in the CDR3. Trimming took 0 bases from V and 4 from J; bases not matched to a gene: 6. The CDR3, as DNA: TGTGCCAGCAGTTTATCAGGGGGCGCGTCGTACAATGAGCAGTTCTTC. This sequence encodes CASSLSGGASYNEQFF.

This clone turned up a few times. The chain uses TRBV7-2 and TRBJ2-3; D possibly corresponds to TRBD2 (6 bases). V was shortened by 4 bases and J by 5 bases, with 19 bases between the two germline ends. Germline CDR1 reads SGHTA; CDR2 reads FQGNSA. The CDR3 has 16 amino acids. The CDR3 DNA reads as TGTGCCAGCAGCTCCGCCGGGCGGGGAAGGGGAGATACGCAGTATTTT. Its translation is CASSSAGRGRGDTQYF.

This chain joins TRBV7-3 and TRBJ2-5, with a tentative D call TRBD2 (6 bases). Germline V CDR1 and CDR2: SGHTA, FQGTGA. Trimming cost V 5 bases and J 0 bases, with 13 bases left between them. The CDR3 loop spans 15 amino acids. Here the CDR3 DNA reads TGTGCCAGCAGCCAAGCGGGCGGGTACCAAGAGACCCAGTACTTC. Translation gives CASSQAGGYQETQYF.

This clone was detected only a few times. This chain uses TRBV2 with TRBJ1-4; D is ambiguous. This CDR3 comprises 11 residues. With 6 bases removed from V and 8 bases from J, the gap between germline ends came to 7 bases. Germline V CDR1 and CDR2: SNHLY, FYNNEI. CDR3 region: CASSLREKLFF. The CDR3 coding sequence is TGTGCCAGCAGCTTACGGGAAAAACTGTTTTTT.

CDR3: CASSSYDRAPGDTQYF. Written as DNA, the CDR3 is TGTGCCAGCAGCTCCTATGACAGGGCCCCTGGGGATACGCAGTATTTT. V usage is TRBV7-9 and J usage is TRBJ2-3; 7 nucleotides line up with TRBD1. The CDR3 covers 16 residues. Germline CDR1 and CDR2: SEHNR and FQNEAQ (reference sequence). With V trimmed by 4 bases and J by 6 bases, 13 bases remained unmatched. The full variable domain, its missing parts supplied by reference TRBV7-9 and TRBJ2-3, is DTGVSQNPRHKITKRGQNVTFRCDPISEHNRLYWYRQTLGQGPEFLTYFQNEAQLEKSRLLSDRFSAERPKGSFSTLEIQRTEQGDSAMYLCASSSYDRAPGDTQYFGPGTRLTVL.

This clone was observed a few times. V usage is TRBV29-1 and J usage is TRBJ1-2, with 8 bases fitting TRBD1. The V and J ends lost 5 bases and 7 bases, in that order; junction bases with no gene match: 3. Germline V CDR1 and CDR2: SQVTM, ANQGSEA. The CDR3 covers 11 residues. CDR3 in DNA: TGCAGCGTTCCGGACAGGGCTGGCTACACCTTC. Its translation is CSVPDRAGYTF.

The genes are TRBV5-1 and TRBJ2-5, with a weak D call TRBD1 (6 bases). V lost 5 bases to trimming and J lost 0 bases, with 14 bases between them. CDR1 and CDR2 from the germline V gene are SGHRS and YFSETQ. The CDR3 runs to 15 residues. The CDR3: CASSRSDRNQETQYF. CDR3 nucleotides: TGCGCCAGCAGTCGGTCGGACAGAAACCAAGAGACCCAGTACTTC.

This clone has more than one count but fewer than ten. The chain couples TRBV28 to TRBJ2-5, with TRBD1 as a possible D gene (5 bases). V was clipped by 1 base and J by 0 bases, with 15 bases between them. From germline, CDR1 is MDHEN and CDR2 SYDVKM. The CDR3 contains 17 residues. The DNA for the CDR3 is TGTGCCAGCAGTTTATTTGGGGCCATGGGGTACCAAGAGACCCAGTACTTC. Translated: CASSLFGAMGYQETQYF.

The gene calls are TRBV10-2 and TRBJ1-6; TRBD1 agrees at 9 bases. Germline CDR1 and CDR2: WSHSY and SAAADI. Unmatched junction bases numbered 7, after V lost 6 bases and J lost 1 base. The CDR3 spans 17 residues. This CDR3 reads CASRGGQGSSYNSPLHF. CDR3 bases: TGCGCCAGCAGAGGCGGACAGGGGAGTTCCTATAATTCACCCCTCCACTTT.

V gene TRBV2 combines with J gene TRBJ1-2, with 8 positions matching TRBD1. Losses at the gene ends were 7 bases for V and 4 bases for J; bases not matched to a gene: 11. Germline values: CDR1 SNHLY, CDR2 FYNNEI. There are 15 residues in the CDR3. The CDR3 DNA sequence: TGTGCCAGCACCCCCCGGACAGGGATCAGCTATGGCTACACCTTC. Encoded protein: CASTPRTGISYGYTF.

This chain uses TRBV10-1 with TRBJ1-2; TRBD1 agrees at 10 bases. V shed 6 bases, J shed 5 bases, and the junction held 6 bases outside the gene matches. The CDR3 contains 14 residues. Germline V gene lookup returns CDR1 WNHNN and CDR2 SYGVQD (reference sequence). The CDR3 sequence: CASRVDRGHYGYTF. Here the CDR3 DNA reads TGCGCCAGCAGGGTAGACAGGGGGCATTATGGCTACACCTTC.

Only one count was recorded for this clone. The rearrangement joins TRBV6-1 to TRBJ1-3; TRBD1 might be the D (6 bases). This CDR3 has 14 residues. V shed 10 bases and J shed 0 bases, with 13 bases lying between them. The germline CDR1 and CDR2 sequences are MNHNS and SASEGT. The CDR3 is CATGHLNSGNTIYF. The CDR3 DNA reads as TGTGCCACGGGACACCTGAACTCTGGAAACACCATATATTTT.

The chain couples TRBV11-2 to TRBJ2-2; 7 bases are shared with TRBD2. J gave up 2 bases and V 5 bases, and 8 bases lay outside the gene matches. Germline V CDR1 and CDR2: SGHAT, FQNNGV. The length of the CDR3 is 16 residues. This CDR3 is CASSGGWGGNTGELFF. Here the CDR3 DNA reads TGTGCCAGCAGCGGGGGGTGGGGGGGTAACACCGGGGAGCTGTTTTTT.

V is TRBV7-9 and J is TRBJ1-6; 9 bases agree with TRBD1. CDR1 is SEHNR, CDR2 FQNEAQ, per germline (reference sequence). The V segment lost 2 bases and the J segment 8 bases; nucleotides outside the gene matches: 10. This CDR3 is 17 amino acids long. CDR3 region: CASSLFKSRDRDSPLHF. CDR3 in DNA: TGTGCCAGCAGCTTATTTAAGTCACGGGACAGGGATTCACCCCTCCACTTT.

This clone was counted a single time. The rearrangement uses TRBV6-1 and TRBJ2-1; D not resolved. The V gene lost 1 base and the J gene lost 3 bases, with 10 bases spanning the gap. Germline V lookup: CDR1 MNHNS, CDR2 SASEGT. The CDR3 is 15 residues long. CDR3: CASSEEAGSYNEQFF. DNA for the CDR3: TGTGCCAGCAGTGAAGAGGCAGGAAGCTACAATGAGCAGTTCTTC.

A word on this clone: Other DNA sequences in this specimen translate into the identical CDR3. This chain uses TRBV30 with TRBJ2-7, with 10 nucleotides matching TRBD2. V dropped 6 bases and J dropped 0; count of bases not matched to a gene: 5. The CDR3 totals 14 residues. Germline CDR1 reads GTSNPN; CDR2 reads SVGIG (reference sequence). The CDR3 DNA follows: TGTGCCTGCCTTAGCGGGGGGAGCTCCTACGAGCAGTACTTC. Protein product: CACLSGGSSYEQYF.

The rearrangement joins TRBV6-1 to TRBJ1-1; possibly TRBD1 for D (6 bases). This CDR3 spans 14 amino acids. V was shortened by 5 bases and J by 4 bases, with 14 bases between the two germline ends. Per the germline V gene, CDR1 is MNHNS and CDR2 is SASEGT. In DNA, the CDR3 is TGTGCCAGCAGTCCTGGGGGCAGGGGCACTGAAGCTTTCTTT. This sequence encodes CASSPGGRGTEAFF.

This chain links TRBV5-6 with TRBJ1-3, with a possible D match to TRBD1 (5 bases). The V gene lost 4 bases and the J gene lost 0 bases, with 11 bases spanning the gap. The CDR3 totals 15 residues. Germline assignment: CDR1 SGHDT and CDR2 YYEEEE. The CDR3 DNA follows: TGTGCCAGCAGCCGGGGGGGAGTCTCTGGAAACACCATATATTTT. Its translation is CASSRGGVSGNTIYF.

This clone turned up a few times. The chain combines TRBV2 with TRBJ1-1; D remains ambiguous. Deletions cut 6 bases from V and 6 bases from J, with 8 bases between. CDR1 is SNHLY, CDR2 FYNNEI, per germline. The CDR3 is 11 residues long. Here the CDR3 DNA reads TGTGCCAGCAGCCTTGTCTCTGAAGCTTTCTTT. It encodes CASSLVSEAFF.